This T cell receptor (beta chain) was retrieved from a study of OX40 agonist ivuxolimab in advanced cancers. Study-wide background: Patients took ivuxolimab, an agonistic anti-OX40 (CD134) antibody. Checkpoint inhibitors had been given previously to around 38% of patients. Findings and caveats of the study: Antigens targeted by the expanded peripheral T cells were not determined. Some patients without response likewise showed low normalized clonal expansion.

On this clone: Its target is unknown.

Assay used: immunoSEQ multiplex PCR; TCRdb lists only in-frame clones, some missing. Of approximately 70,000 clones listed, approximately 92% are singletons. The V gene lost 9 bases and the J gene lost 10 bases, with 30 bases spanning the gap. Germline CDR1 SGHAT, CDR2 FQNNGV. The CDR3 loop spans 16 amino acids. This clonotype was obtained from an adult with an advanced solid tumor such as melanoma, head and neck, liver or kidney cancer. Sequenced material: CD4+ or CD8+ T cells sorted from blood, taken in a trial of the OX40 agonist ivuxolimab. The chain couples TRBV11-2 to TRBJ1-1; no definite D call. The CDR3 loop is CASSSRATGRSGPAFF. The CDR3 coding sequence is TGTGCCAGTAGTAGTAGAGCGACCGGGAGATCTGGTCCAGCTTTCTTT.